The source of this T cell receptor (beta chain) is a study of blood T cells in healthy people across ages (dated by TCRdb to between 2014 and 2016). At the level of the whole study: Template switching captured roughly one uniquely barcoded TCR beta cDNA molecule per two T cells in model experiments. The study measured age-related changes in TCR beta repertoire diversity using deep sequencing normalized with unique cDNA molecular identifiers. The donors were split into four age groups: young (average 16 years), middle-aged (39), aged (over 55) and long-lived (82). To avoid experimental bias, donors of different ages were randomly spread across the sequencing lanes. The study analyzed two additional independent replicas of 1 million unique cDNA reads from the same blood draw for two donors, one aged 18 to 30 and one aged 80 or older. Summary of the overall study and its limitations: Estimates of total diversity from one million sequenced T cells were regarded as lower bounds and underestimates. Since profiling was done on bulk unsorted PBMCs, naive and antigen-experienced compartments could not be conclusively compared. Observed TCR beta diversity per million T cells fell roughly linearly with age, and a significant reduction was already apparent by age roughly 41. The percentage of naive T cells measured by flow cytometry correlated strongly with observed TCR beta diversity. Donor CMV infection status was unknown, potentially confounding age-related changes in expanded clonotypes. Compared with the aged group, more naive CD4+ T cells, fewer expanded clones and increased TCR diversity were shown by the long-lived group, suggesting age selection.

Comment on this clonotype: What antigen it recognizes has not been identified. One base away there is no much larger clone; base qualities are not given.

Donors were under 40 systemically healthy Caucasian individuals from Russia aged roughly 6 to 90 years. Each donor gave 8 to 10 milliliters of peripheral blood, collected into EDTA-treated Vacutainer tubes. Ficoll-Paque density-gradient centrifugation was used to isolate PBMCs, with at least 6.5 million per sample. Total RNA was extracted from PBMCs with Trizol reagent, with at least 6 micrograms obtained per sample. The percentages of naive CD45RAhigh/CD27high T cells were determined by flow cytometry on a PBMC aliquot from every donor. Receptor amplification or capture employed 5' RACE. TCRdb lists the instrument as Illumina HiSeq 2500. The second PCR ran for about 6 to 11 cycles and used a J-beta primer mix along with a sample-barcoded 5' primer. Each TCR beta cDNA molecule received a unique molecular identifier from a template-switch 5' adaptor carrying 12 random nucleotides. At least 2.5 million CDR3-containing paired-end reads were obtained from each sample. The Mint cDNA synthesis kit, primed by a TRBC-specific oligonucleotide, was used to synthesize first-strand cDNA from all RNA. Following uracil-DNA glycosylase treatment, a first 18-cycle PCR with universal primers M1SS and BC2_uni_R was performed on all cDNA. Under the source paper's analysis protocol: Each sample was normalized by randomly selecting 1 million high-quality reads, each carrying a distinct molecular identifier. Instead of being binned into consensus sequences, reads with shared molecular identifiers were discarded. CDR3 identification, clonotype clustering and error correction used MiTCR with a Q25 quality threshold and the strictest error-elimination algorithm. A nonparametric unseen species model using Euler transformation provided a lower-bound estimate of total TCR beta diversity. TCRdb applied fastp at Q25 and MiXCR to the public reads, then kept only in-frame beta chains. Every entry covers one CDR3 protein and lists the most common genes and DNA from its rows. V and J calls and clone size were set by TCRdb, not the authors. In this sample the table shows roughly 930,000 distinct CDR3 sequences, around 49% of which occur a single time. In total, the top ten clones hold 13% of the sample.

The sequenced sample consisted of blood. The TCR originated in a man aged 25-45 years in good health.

The sequence in DNA is TGCAGTGCCGACAGGGGGCAGGGGACAGATACGCAGTATTTT. This sequence encodes CSADRGQGTDTQYF. The sequence links TRBV20-1 to TRBJ2-3, and TRBD1 matches 10 of the central bases. The CDR3 holds 14 amino acids from the cysteine to the phenylalanine. The kept DNA is CDR3 alone, 42 bases in frame from the first base. According to the germline V gene (reference sequence), CDR1 reads DFQATT and CDR2 reads SNEGSKA. Ends trimmed: V by 6 bases, J by 3 bases; bases unmatched to a gene: 6.